The 31 T cell receptor beta chains reported below all come from one sample, sequenced in a study of T-cell reconstitution after alpha-beta-depleted transplantation in children. Construction of the TCRbeta library involved unique molecular identifiers. One entry per CDR3 protein, called by TCRdb with MiXCR from the PCR reads. The sample holds hundreds of thousands of distinct CDR3 sequences, 30% to 35% seen once. Here the sequenced sample was PBMCs from the stem cell graft donor, taken from the stem cell graft. The receptors derive from a human donor who donated a stem cell graft to a child with aplastic anemia.

This chain uses TRBV7-2 with TRBJ2-3, with D possibly being TRBD1 or TRBD2 (5 bases each). Trimming removed 6 bases from V and 4 bases from J, with 11 bases in between. The CDR3 spans 13 residues. The germline V gene has CDR1 SGHTA and CDR2 FQGNSA. CDR3 in DNA: TGTGCCAGCAGTCTCAGGGACGCAGATACGCAGTATTTT. This translates into CASSLRDADTQYF.

The CDR3 sequence is CASRGQGTATGELFF. In DNA, the CDR3 is TGTGCCAGCAGGGGACAGGGGACCGCGACCGGGGAGCTGTTTTTT. This chain connects TRBV25-1 to TRBJ2-2, with TRBD1 identical over 10 bases. V lost 6 bases, J lost 5 bases, and 6 bases stayed unmatched. Germline V gives CDR1 MGHDK, CDR2 SYGVNS. This CDR3 spans 15 amino acids.

The chain uses TRBV6-2 or TRBV6-3 and TRBJ1-2, with 8 bases lining up with TRBD1. V lost 7 bases to trimming and J lost 8 bases; unmatched junction nucleotides: 15. The germline V gene encodes CDR1 MNHEY and CDR2 SVGEGT. The CDR3 is made up of 15 amino acids. The chain's CDR3 is CASKFTGQGSSGYTF. The CDR3 region has the DNA TGTGCCAGCAAGTTTACCGGACAGGGATCGAGCGGCTACACCTTC.

J is TRBJ2-2 and V is TRBV5-5; D possibly corresponds to TRBD2 (6 bases). The CDR3 length is 15 residues. Trimming shortened V by 1 base and J by 5 bases, and 12 bases separated the two germline ends. In germline, CDR1 is SGHKS, CDR2 YYEKEE (reference sequence). This chain's CDR3 is CASSLILGGTGELFF. In DNA, the CDR3 is TGTGCCAGCAGCTTGATTTTGGGGGGAACCGGGGAGCTGTTTTTT.

V and J are TRBV18 and TRBJ1-1; 9 nucleotides agree with TRBD1. V dropped 1 base and J dropped 8; count of bases not matched to a gene: 8. CDR1 KGHSH and CDR2 LQKENI come from the germline V gene. The CDR3 extends over 15 amino acids. CDR3 sequence reads: CASSPRLGQGLEAFF. In nucleotides, the CDR3 is TGTGCCAGCTCACCACGGCTCGGACAGGGGTTAGAAGCTTTCTTT.

J is TRBJ2-1 and V is TRBV19, with D possibly TRBD2 on 7 matching bases. With 0 bases removed from V and 3 bases from J, the gap between germline ends came to 12 bases. The CDR3 spans 16 residues. CDR1 LNHDA and CDR2 SQIVND come from the germline V gene (reference sequence). CDR3 coding DNA: TGTGCCAGTAGTATAGAAAGGAGGGGGGGCTACAATGAGCAGTTCTTC. This encodes CASSIERRGGYNEQFF.

This clonotype showed up just a few times. V gene TRBV5-1 combines with J gene TRBJ1-1, with D maybe TRBD1 (6 bases). The V and J ends lost 0 bases and 1 base respectively, with 16 bases between them. The germline gives CDR1 SGHRS, CDR2 YFSETQ. The CDR3 spans 17 residues. The CDR3 coding sequence is TGCGCCAGCAGCTTGGTGGGACACCTACGGGGGAACACTGAAGCTTTCTTT. Its protein is CASSLVGHLRGNTEAFF.

V usage is TRBV6-2 or TRBV6-3 and J usage is TRBJ1-5; TRBD1 might be the D (6 bases). CDR1 and CDR2 (germline): MNHEY, SVGEGT. The V end lost 6 bases, the J end lost 0 bases, and 18 bases lay between the germline ends. The CDR3 has 17 amino acids. Here the CDR3 reads CASSSIRGANSNQPQHF. CDR3 in DNA: TGTGCCAGCAGCTCCATCAGGGGCGCGAATAGCAATCAGCCCCAGCATTTT.

The chain is built from TRBV25-1 and TRBJ1-2, with D unresolved. Germline V gene lookup returns CDR1 MGHDK and CDR2 SYGVNS. Trimming cost V 6 bases and J 3 bases, with 5 bases left between them. There are 11 residues in the CDR3. CDR3 in DNA: TGTGCCAGCAGGGGTGACTATGGCTACACCTTC. Amino acid sequence: CASRGDYGYTF.

This chain connects TRBV9 to TRBJ2-5, with 7 positions matching TRBD1. CDR1 and CDR2 from the germline V gene are SGDLS and YYNGEE. This CDR3 is built from 15 residues. J lost 4 bases, V lost 6 bases, and 12 bases had no gene match. CDR3 region: CASNLGEGGRETQYF. The CDR3 nucleotides read TGTGCCAGCAACCTCGGCGAAGGGGGCCGAGAGACCCAGTACTTC.

The genes are TRBV6-5 and TRBJ2-5; TRBD2 matches at 13 bases. The CDR3 extends over 17 amino acids. The J segment lost 5 bases and the V segment lost 0 bases, leaving 6 bases of the junction unmatched. Per germline, CDR1 MNHEY and CDR2 SVGAGI. CDR3 loop: CASSYSGLAGEEETQYF. The DNA for the CDR3 is TGTGCCAGCAGTTACTCAGGACTAGCGGGAGAGGAGGAGACCCAGTACTTC.

This clonotype turned up a few times. V usage is TRBV27 and J usage is TRBJ2-5, with 8 bases matching TRBD2. The trim removed 5 bases at V and 5 bases at J, leaving 10 bases unmatched. The CDR3 runs 15 residues. Germline CDR1 reads MNHEY; CDR2 reads SMNVEV (reference sequence). The CDR3: CASSNSGTPGETQYF. The CDR3 coding sequence is TGTGCCAGCAGTAATAGCGGGACCCCCGGGGAGACCCAGTACTTC.

The chain has TRBV19 and TRBJ2-1; 11 bases are a match to TRBD2. This CDR3 region has 16 residues. After removal of 7 bases from V and 1 base from J, the junction contained 6 bases not matched to a gene. Germline lookup yields CDR1 LNHDA and CDR2 SQIVND (reference sequence). CDR3 loop: CASTRLAGLSYNEQFF. As DNA, the CDR3 is TGTGCCAGTACCCGACTAGCGGGATTGTCCTACAATGAGCAGTTCTTC. The entire variable domain, with the rest obtained from reference TRBV19 and TRBJ2-1, is as follows: DGGITQSPKYLFRKEGQNVTLSCEQNLNHDAMYWYRQDPGQGLRLIYYSQIVNDFQKGDIAEGYSVSREKKESFPLTVTSAQKNPTAFYLCASTRLAGLSYNEQFFGPGTRLTVL.

The chain combines TRBV19 with TRBJ2-3; TRBD1 agrees at 9 bases. Germline trimming cut 6 bases from V and 11 bases from J; bases unmatched to any gene: 9. The germline gives CDR1 LNHDA, CDR2 SQIVND (reference sequence). The CDR3 sequence is 13 residues long. As DNA, the CDR3 is TGTGCCAGTAGGCATAACCGGGACAGGGAGCAGTATTTT. Protein sequence: CASRHNRDREQYF.

This clonotype was seen a handful of times. V usage is TRBV7-2 and J usage is TRBJ2-4, with 10 positions matching TRBD2. The V gene's germline CDR1 is SGHTA and CDR2 FQGNSA. The CDR3 consists of 16 residues. J was trimmed by 4 bases and V by 4 bases; bases with no gene match: 7. CDR3 in DNA: TGTGCCAGCAGCTCCTGGACTAGCGGTCCTAAAAACATTCAGTACTTC. Translating gives CASSSWTSGPKNIQYF.

The chain uses TRBV12-3 or TRBV12-4 and TRBJ1-1; no clear D gene. The CDR3 contains 13 residues. The V gene lost 10 bases and the J gene lost 0 bases, with 12 bases spanning the gap. Written as DNA, the CDR3 is TGTGCCACCAATAATGGTATGAACACTGAAGCTTTCTTT. Translating it yields CATNNGMNTEAFF.

The chain links TRBV6-6 to TRBJ2-7; 9 nucleotides align to TRBD1. Germline V lookup: CDR1 MNHNY, CDR2 SVGAGI (reference sequence). The junction had 4 bases not matched to a gene; V was cut back by 4 bases and J by 6 bases. The length of the CDR3 is 13 residues. The CDR3 spells CASSLRTGAEQYV. CDR3 nucleotides: TGTGCCAGCAGTTTAAGGACAGGGGCCGAGCAGTACGTC.

This clonotype came up a few times. The CDR3 DNA sequence: TGTGCCAGCAGTTCGTCCGGGACAGGGAAACACGAGCAGTACTTC. Its translation: CASSSSGTGKHEQYF. V gene TRBV28 combines with J gene TRBJ2-7; 9 bases line up with TRBD1. V was clipped by 4 bases and J by 5 bases; unmatched bases: 9. The CDR3 is made up of 15 amino acids. Germline V CDR1 and CDR2: MDHEN, SYDVKM.

The sample holds a few counts of this clonotype. The gene calls are TRBV9 and TRBJ2-3; no firm D call. This CDR3 is 15 amino acids long. V was trimmed by 0 bases and J by 0 bases, leaving 8 bases between them. The germline CDR1 and CDR2 sequences are SGDLS and YYNGEE. CDR3 nucleotides: TGTGCCAGCAGCGTAGGTAGAGCTAGCACAGATACGCAGTATTTT. This translates into CASSVGRASTDTQYF.

The V and J genes are TRBV12-3 or TRBV12-4 and TRBJ1-1, with a weak D call TRBD1 (6 bases). The CDR3 consists of 15 residues. Trimming took 4 bases from V and 7 from J, leaving 19 bases between them. The CDR3 loop is CASSSLGQRNGEAFF. CDR3 nucleotide sequence: TGTGCCAGCAGTTCTCTCGGACAGAGGAATGGTGAAGCTTTCTTT.

This clonotype was seen more than once but under ten times. V usage is TRBV12-3 or TRBV12-4 and J usage is TRBJ1-3, with a tentative D call TRBD1 (5 bases). The CDR3 is 15 residues long. The ends were cut back, 8 bases at V and 2 bases at J, with 16 bases in the middle. The CDR3 protein is CASPTTASAGNTIYF. In DNA form, the CDR3 reads TGTGCCAGCCCCACGACAGCTTCGGCTGGAAACACCATATATTTT.

This clonotype has only a few counts. The V and J genes are TRBV5-1 and TRBJ1-1, with unresolved D. Trimming removed 5 bases at V and 11 bases at J, with 19 bases between. The CDR3 extends over 13 amino acids. The germline V gene has CDR1 SGHRS and CDR2 YFSETQ. The CDR3 loop is CASSPREGPVAFF. In DNA form, the CDR3 reads TGCGCCAGCAGTCCGAGGGAGGGCCCCGTCGCTTTCTTT.

The genes are TRBV29-1 and TRBJ2-1; possibly TRBD2 for D (6 bases). Trimming shortened V by 5 bases and J by 6 bases, and 20 bases separated the two germline ends. Germline-derived CDR1 and CDR2 are SQVTM and ANQGSEA. This CDR3 contains 15 residues. The DNA for the CDR3 is TGCAGCGTTAAAGTGGTGATAGCGGCTTTCAATGAGCAGTTCTTC. Its translation is CSVKVVIAAFNEQFF.

This chain uses TRBV28 with TRBJ2-1; TRBD2 matches at 11 bases. V shed 5 bases and J 5 bases; nucleotides not matched to a gene: 11. Germline CDR1 MDHEN, CDR2 SYDVKM. The length of the CDR3 is 17 residues. Here the CDR3 reads CASSLYRSGGDNNEQFF. DNA for the CDR3: TGTGCCAGCAGTCTTTACCGTAGCGGGGGGGATAACAATGAGCAGTTCTTC. Full variable domain (remainder filled in from reference TRBV28 and TRBJ2-1): DVKVTQSSRYLVKRTGEKVFLECVQDMDHENMFWYRQDPGLGLRLIYFSYDVKMKEKGDIPEGYSVSREKKERFSLILESASTNQTSMYLCASSLYRSGGDNNEQFFGPGTRLTVL.

This clonotype was picked up a small number of times. The gene calls are TRBV29-1 and TRBJ1-2; D not certain. Trimming stripped 7 bases from V and 8 bases from J, with 17 bases between. This CDR3 comprises 12 residues. CDR1 and CDR2 from the germline V gene are SQVTM and ANQGSEA. The CDR3 is CSDVSTSTGYTF. The DNA of the CDR3 is TGCAGCGACGTGTCCACATCAACCGGCTACACCTTC.

This chain links TRBV6-1 with TRBJ2-7; 9 nucleotides line up with TRBD1. The CDR3 consists of 14 residues. The V gene end was trimmed by 6 bases and the J gene end by 2 bases; junction bases not matched to a gene: 5. Germline values: CDR1 MNHNS, CDR2 SASEGT. The CDR3 is CASSQRTGAYEQYF. The CDR3 DNA is TGTGCCAGCAGCCAACGGACAGGGGCCTACGAGCAGTACTTC.

The genes are TRBV7-2 and TRBJ1-4, with D possibly being TRBD1 (5 bases). The CDR3 covers 15 residues. Per germline, CDR1 SGHTA and CDR2 FQGNSA. The V gene lost 5 bases and the J gene lost 7 bases, with 17 bases spanning the gap. The CDR3 DNA reads as TGTGCCAGCAGCCCGCGCCAAAGGGGCGGTGAAAAACTGTTTTTT. Its translation is CASSPRQRGGEKLFF.

This chain joins TRBV6-2 or TRBV6-3 and TRBJ2-5; D may match TRBD1 or TRBD2 (7 bases each). The CDR3 has 15 residues. The V end was cut by 8 bases, the J end by 2 bases, with 18 bases between. Germline V gives CDR1 MNHEY, CDR2 SVGEGT. The CDR3 coding sequence is TGTGCCAGCGCGATGGGAGGGGGCCCTCAAGAGACCCAGTACTTC. Residues: CASAMGGGPQETQYF.

This clonotype was seen just once. The chain carries TRBV3-1 and TRBJ2-1, with 10 nucleotides matching TRBD1. The CDR3 is 16 residues long. J gave up 7 bases and V 4 bases, and 10 bases lay outside the gene matches. Germline assignment: CDR1 LGHDT and CDR2 YNNKEL (reference sequence). CDR3 sequence reads: CASSPSPGQGRNEQFF. The CDR3 DNA reads as TGTGCCAGCAGCCCATCCCCGGGACAGGGGAGGAATGAGCAGTTCTTC.

This chain joins TRBV7-2 and TRBJ2-2, with TRBD2 identical over 7 bases. With 7 bases clipped from V and 6 bases from J, the junction kept 17 bases outside the gene matches. The length of the CDR3 is 17 residues. Germline loops: CDR1 SGHTA, CDR2 FQGNSA. CDR3 bases: TGTGCCAGCATCTCCTCTCTAGGCGGGGGAAGGGCCGGGGAGCTGTTTTTT. Translating gives CASISSLGGGRAGELFF.

This clonotype was recorded a few times. V gene TRBV12-3 or TRBV12-4 combines with J gene TRBJ1-2, with a possible D match to TRBD1 (5 bases). Trimming cost V 3 bases and J 1 base, with 9 bases left between them. The CDR3 runs 14 residues. In DNA, the CDR3 is TGTGCCAGCAGTTTCAGGGACCGTAACTATGGCTACACCTTC. Translated: CASSFRDRNYGYTF.